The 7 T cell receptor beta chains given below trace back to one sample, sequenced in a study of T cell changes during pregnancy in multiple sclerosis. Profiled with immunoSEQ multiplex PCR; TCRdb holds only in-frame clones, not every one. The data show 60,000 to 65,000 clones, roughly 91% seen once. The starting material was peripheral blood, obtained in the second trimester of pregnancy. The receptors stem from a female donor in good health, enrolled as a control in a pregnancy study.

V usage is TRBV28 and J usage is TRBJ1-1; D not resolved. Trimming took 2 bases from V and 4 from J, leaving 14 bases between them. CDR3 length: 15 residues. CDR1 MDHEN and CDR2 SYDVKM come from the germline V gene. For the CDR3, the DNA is TGTGCCAGCAGTTTACCGACTAACCCAGGCACTGAAGCTTTCTTT. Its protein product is CASSLPTNPGTEAFF.

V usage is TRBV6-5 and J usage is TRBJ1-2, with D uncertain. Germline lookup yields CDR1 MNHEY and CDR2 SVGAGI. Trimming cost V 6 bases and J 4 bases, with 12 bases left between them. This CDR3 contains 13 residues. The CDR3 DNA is TGTGCCAGCAGATTTTCGAACTTCTATGGCTACACCTTC. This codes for CASRFSNFYGYTF.

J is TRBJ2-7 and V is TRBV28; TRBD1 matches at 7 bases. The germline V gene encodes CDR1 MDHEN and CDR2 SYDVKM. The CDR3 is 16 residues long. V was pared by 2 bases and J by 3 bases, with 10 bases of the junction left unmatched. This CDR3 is CASSLGKWTGYYEQYF. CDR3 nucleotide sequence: TGTGCCAGCAGTTTAGGGAAATGGACAGGCTACTACGAGCAGTACTTC.

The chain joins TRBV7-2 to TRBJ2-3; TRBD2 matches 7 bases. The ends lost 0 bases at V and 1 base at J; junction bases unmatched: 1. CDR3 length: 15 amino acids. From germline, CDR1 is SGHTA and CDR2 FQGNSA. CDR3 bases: TGTGCCAGCAGCTTAGCGGCGGGGGGCACAGATACGCAGTATTTT. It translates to CASSLAAGGTDTQYF.

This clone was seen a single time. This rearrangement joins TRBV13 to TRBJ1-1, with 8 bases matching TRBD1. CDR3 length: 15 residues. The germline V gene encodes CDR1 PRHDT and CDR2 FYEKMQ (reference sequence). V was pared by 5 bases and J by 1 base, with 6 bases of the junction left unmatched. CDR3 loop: CASSERTGWNTEAFF. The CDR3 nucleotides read TGTGCCAGCAGCGAACGGACAGGGTGGAACACTGAAGCTTTCTTT.

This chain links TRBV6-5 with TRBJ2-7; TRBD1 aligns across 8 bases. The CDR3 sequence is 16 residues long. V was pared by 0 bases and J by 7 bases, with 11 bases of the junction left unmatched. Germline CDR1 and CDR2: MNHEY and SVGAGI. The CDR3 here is CASSYSAGTGVSEQYF. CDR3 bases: TGTGCCAGCAGTTACTCGGCCGGGACAGGAGTGTCGGAGCAGTACTTC.

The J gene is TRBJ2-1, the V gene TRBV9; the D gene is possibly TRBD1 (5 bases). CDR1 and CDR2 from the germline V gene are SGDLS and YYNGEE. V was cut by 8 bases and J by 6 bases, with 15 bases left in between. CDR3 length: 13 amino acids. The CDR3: CASAGSSGNEQFF. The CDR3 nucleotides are TGTGCCAGTGCAGGGTCTTCAGGCAATGAGCAGTTCTTC.